This entry features one T cell receptor beta chain sequence. These data come from a study of blood T cell repertoires in COVID-19. Study as a whole: The United States, Italy and Spain provided the acute and convalescent COVID-19 samples.

The CDR3 is 14 residues long. Germline CDR1 and CDR2: LNHDA and SQIVND (reference sequence). Trimming removed 7 bases at V and 0 bases at J, with 12 bases between. Measured with immunoSEQ multiplex PCR; TCRdb has only the in-frame clones, and not every one. In the table there are about 49,000 clones, over 80% of which are singletons. The receptor was derived from a woman of 80 years or more with COVID-19, enrolled during active disease. The sequenced sample was peripheral blood. The chain has TRBV19 and TRBJ1-2, with a weak D call TRBD1 (6 bases). The CDR3 sequence is CASNGGRPNYGYTF. In DNA, the CDR3 is TGTGCCAGTAACGGGGGGCGACCTAACTATGGCTACACCTTC.